This is a list of T cell receptor beta chains from one sample in a study of T cell repertoires in cytomegalovirus infection. TCRdb called the reads again in MiXCR, with one record for every CDR3 protein. The data hold 750,000 to 900,000 distinct CDR3 sequences, with 25% to 35% observed a single time. The antigens of these receptors remain unknown. Sequenced material: cultured CD8+ T cells from PBMCs, taken from culture after CMV antigen stimulation. The receptors derive from a human donor in good health (CMV status not recorded). Some clones in this sample may be carry-over from other donors' samples. CDR3s include the opening cysteine and the closing phenylalanine or tryptophan. D genes are given only for firm matches. The size field is filled for only some rows; it gives once, few, many or a size class.

clone_size d_call j_call v_call cdr3_aa cdr3_nt
NA TRBD2 TRBJ2-1 TRBV7-2 CASSSPSGGPYNEQFF TGTGCCAGCAGCTCCCCTAGCGGGGGACCGTACAATGAGCAGTTCTTC
few NA TRBJ1-5 TRBV12-3/TRBV12-4 CASTHSRDRNQPQHF TGTGCCAGCACCCACTCCAGGGATCGAAATCAGCCCCAGCATTTT
few NA TRBJ2-5 TRBV7-7 CASSFGRVLGQETQYF TGTGCTAGCAGCTTCGGACGGGTATTGGGCCAAGAGACCCAGTACTTC
few NA TRBJ1-1 TRBV27 CASSFGGGMANTEAFF TGTGCCAGCAGTTTTGGTGGAGGGATGGCGAACACTGAAGCTTTCTTT
NA TRBD2 TRBJ2-1 TRBV7-3 CASSSAGGFNEQFF TGTGCCAGCAGCTCAGCGGGGGGTTTCAATGAGCAGTTCTTC
NA NA TRBJ1-2 TRBV12-3/TRBV12-4 CASSLAGQGDGYTF TGTGCCAGCAGTTTAGCAGGGCAGGGCGATGGCTACACCTTC
NA TRBD1 TRBJ1-3 TRBV12-3/TRBV12-4 CASIIQTGPYLSGNTIYF TGTGCCAGCATCATCCAGACAGGGCCGTACCTCTCTGGAAACACCATATATTTT
NA TRBD1 TRBJ1-4 TRBV9 CASSHSGTGGIGNEKLFF TGTGCCAGCAGCCACTCCGGGACAGGGGGCATCGGTAATGAAAAACTGTTTTTT
few NA TRBJ2-5 TRBV5-6 CASSLPREGETQYF TGTGCCAGCAGCTTGCCGCGGGAAGGAGAGACCCAGTACTTC
few TRBD2 TRBJ2-1 TRBV20-1 CSARFASGGVLFNEQFF TGCAGTGCTAGATTCGCTAGCGGGGGAGTCCTTTTCAATGAGCAGTTCTTC
many TRBD2 TRBJ2-1 TRBV6-2/TRBV6-3 CASSPGLAVNNEQFF TGTGCCAGCAGCCCAGGACTAGCGGTAAACAATGAGCAGTTCTTC
many NA TRBJ1-5 TRBV20-1 CSAKRRAGRGNQPQHF TGCAGTGCTAAACGGCGGGCAGGGAGAGGGAATCAGCCCCAGCATTTT
few NA TRBJ2-3 TRBV6-2/TRBV6-3 CASSIRDVDTQYF TGTGCCAGCAGTATCCGGGACGTAGATACGCAGTATTTT
NA TRBD2 TRBJ2-2 TRBV6-2/TRBV6-3 CASSYSYRGDTGELFF TGTGCCAGCAGTTACTCGTACCGGGGGGACACCGGGGAGCTGTTTTTT
many NA TRBJ1-5 TRBV6-5 CASSYVGGQPQHF TGTGCCAGCAGTTACGTGGGCGGACAGCCCCAGCATTTT
many TRBD2 TRBJ2-3 TRBV7-2 CASSRGAERGVFRKDTQYF TGTGCCAGCAGCAGAGGGGCCGAGCGGGGGGTATTCCGAAAGGATACGCAGTATTTT
NA NA TRBJ2-3 TRBV9 CASSVATGRALTDTQYF TGTGCCAGCAGCGTAGCTACAGGGCGGGCCCTCACAGATACGCAGTATTTT
few TRBD1 TRBJ2-2 TRBV19 CASSWGQLGTGELFF TGTGCCAGTAGCTGGGGACAGCTAGGTACCGGGGAGCTGTTTTTT
many TRBD2 TRBJ2-7 TRBV7-2 CASSLKTSGFYEQYF TGTGCCAGCAGCTTGAAGACTAGCGGGTTCTACGAGCAGTACTTC
NA NA TRBJ2-3 TRBV14 CASSQDLGFPDTQYF TGTGCCAGCAGCCAAGATTTGGGGTTTCCAGATACGCAGTATTTT
few TRBD2 TRBJ2-2 TRBV28 CASSLFGGKAGELFF TGTGCCAGCAGTTTATTCGGGGGGAAGGCCGGGGAGCTGTTTTTT
NA TRBD1 TRBJ1-5 TRBV27 CASRQGAWQPQHF TGTGCCAGCAGACAGGGGGCATGGCAGCCCCAGCATTTT
NA TRBD1 TRBJ2-2 TRBV2 CASSGTGATAGELFF TGTGCCAGCAGTGGCACAGGGGCCACCGCCGGGGAGCTGTTTTTT
few TRBD2 TRBJ2-2 TRBV5-5 CASSLRTSGGNTGELFF TGTGCCAGCAGCCTGCGGACTAGCGGGGGGAACACCGGGGAGCTGTTTTTT
once NA TRBJ2-5 TRBV25-1 CASSADRSQETQYF TGTGCCAGCAGTGCCGACAGGAGCCAAGAGACCCAGTACTTC
many TRBD1 TRBJ1-1 TRBV7-9 CASSPQTGVGLTEAFF TGTGCCAGCAGCCCTCAGACAGGGGTTGGTTTAACTGAAGCTTTCTTT
NA TRBD2 TRBJ2-7 TRBV23-1 CASSQPQEAAGVEQYF TGCGCCAGCAGTCAACCCCAGGAGGCCGCGGGGGTAGAGCAGTACTTC
many TRBD1 TRBJ1-2 TRBV7-2 CASNPTGVLYGYTF TGTGCCAGCAACCCTACAGGGGTGTTATATGGCTACACCTTC
NA NA TRBJ1-4 TRBV7-9 CASSLSGSTNEKLFF TGTGCCAGCAGCTTAAGCGGCTCAACTAATGAAAAACTGTTTTTT
NA NA TRBJ2-7 TRBV5-4 CASSPEEGMGEQYF TGTGCCAGCAGCCCGGAAGAAGGTATGGGCGAGCAGTACTTC
NA NA TRBJ1-3 TRBV6-8 CASRSLRGEWLSGNTIYF TGTGCCAGCAGGTCCCTACGGGGGGAGTGGCTCTCTGGAAACACCATATATTTT
NA NA TRBJ1-2 TRBV18 CASSPGGLPDTF TGTGCCAGCTCACCGGGGGGTTTACCTGACACCTTC
NA NA TRBJ2-1 TRBV15 CATRDSSSYNEQFF TGTGCCACCCGGGACTCAAGCTCCTACAATGAGCAGTTCTTC
NA NA TRBJ1-2 TRBV2 CASPGDPFYGYTF TGTGCCAGCCCAGGGGATCCTTTCTATGGCTACACCTTC
once NA TRBJ2-1 TRBV24-1 CATSDTRTDNEQFF TGTGCCACCAGTGATACACGGACTGACAATGAGCAGTTCTTC
NA NA TRBJ1-1 TRBV5-6 CASSLWEEGTEAFF TGTGCCAGCAGCCTGTGGGAGGAGGGGACTGAAGCTTTCTTT
NA NA TRBJ2-2 TRBV12-3/TRBV12-4 CASSSGPINTGELFF TGTGCCAGCAGCTCCGGGCCGATAAACACCGGGGAGCTGTTTTTT
few NA TRBJ2-5 TRBV4-2 CASSHLSQETQYF TGTGCCAGCAGCCATCTCAGCCAAGAGACCCAGTACTTC
many NA TRBJ1-2 TRBV7-2 CASSLDQTF TGTGCCAGCAGCTTAGACCAGACCTTC
few NA TRBJ2-2 TRBV9 CASSVFRDFNTGELFF TGTGCCAGCAGCGTATTCCGGGACTTCAACACCGGGGAGCTGTTTTTT
NA NA TRBJ1-2 TRBV4-1 CASSHHSNYGYTF TGCGCCAGCAGCCACCACAGTAACTATGGCTACACCTTC
NA NA TRBJ1-2 TRBV3-1 CASSPLLTGGEGYTF TGTGCCAGCAGCCCCCTCTTGACAGGAGGGGAAGGCTACACCTTC
few NA TRBJ2-1 TRBV6-2/TRBV6-3 CASSYLPRTNYNEQFF TGTGCCAGCAGTTACCTTCCAAGGACTAATTACAATGAGCAGTTCTTC
NA TRBD1 TRBJ2-6 TRBV5-1 CASSTWDRGNSGANVLTF TGCGCCAGCAGCACCTGGGACAGGGGCAACTCTGGGGCCAACGTCCTGACTTTC
NA TRBD1 TRBJ1-1 TRBV27 CASSRGQENSEAFF TGTGCCAGCAGTAGGGGACAGGAGAACTCTGAAGCTTTCTTT
NA NA TRBJ2-7 TRBV5-6 CASSLSGTVFYEQYF TGTGCCAGCAGCTTGTCGGGGACTGTATTCTACGAGCAGTACTTC
few TRBD1 TRBJ1-4 TRBV12-3/TRBV12-4 CASSFRTGPLIEKLFF TGTGCCAGCAGTTTTAGGACAGGGCCCCTTATTGAAAAACTGTTTTTT
NA NA TRBJ2-5 TRBV2 CASSGAQQTQYF TGTGCCAGTTCCGGGGCCCAACAGACCCAGTACTTC
NA NA TRBJ2-5 TRBV19 CASTGRGAGETQYF TGTGCCAGTACAGGACGGGGGGCCGGGGAGACCCAGTACTTC
NA TRBD1 TRBJ1-2 TRBV6-5 CASSSLTGNYGYTF TGTGCCAGCAGTTCGTTGACAGGGAACTATGGCTACACCTTC